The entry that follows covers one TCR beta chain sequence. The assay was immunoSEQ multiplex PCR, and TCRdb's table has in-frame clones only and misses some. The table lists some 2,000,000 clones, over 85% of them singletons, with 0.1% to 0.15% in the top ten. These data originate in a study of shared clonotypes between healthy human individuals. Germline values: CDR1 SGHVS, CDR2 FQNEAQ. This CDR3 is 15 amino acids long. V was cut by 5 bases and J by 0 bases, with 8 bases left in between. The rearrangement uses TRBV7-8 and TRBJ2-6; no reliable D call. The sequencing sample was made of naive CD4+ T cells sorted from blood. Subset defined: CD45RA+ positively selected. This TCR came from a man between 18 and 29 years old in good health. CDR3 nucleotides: TGTGCCAGCAGCCTACACAACTCTGGGGCCAACGTCCTGACTTTC. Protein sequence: CASSLHNSGANVLTF.